This TCR beta chain was sequenced for a study of early stage breast cancer tumors. On the study more broadly: ER+/PR+/HER2- status applied to about 70% of the 16 invasive breast tumors.

The assay was immunoSEQ multiplex PCR, and TCRdb's table has in-frame clones only and misses some. The sample lists 69,000 or so clones; approximately 84% were seen once. The CDR3 has 17 amino acids. V shed 1 base and J 3 bases; nucleotides not matched to a gene: 2. Looked up from germline, CDR1 is LNHDA and CDR2 is SQIVND (reference sequence). The source of this sequence is a person in their 40s with breast cancer. The sample comprised blood. The rearrangement uses TRBV19 and TRBJ2-2; TRBD2 aligns across 13 bases. CDR3 in DNA: TGTGCCAGTAGTATAGGGGGACTAGCGGGATACACCGGGGAGCTGTTTTTT. Protein product: CASSIGGLAGYTGELFF.